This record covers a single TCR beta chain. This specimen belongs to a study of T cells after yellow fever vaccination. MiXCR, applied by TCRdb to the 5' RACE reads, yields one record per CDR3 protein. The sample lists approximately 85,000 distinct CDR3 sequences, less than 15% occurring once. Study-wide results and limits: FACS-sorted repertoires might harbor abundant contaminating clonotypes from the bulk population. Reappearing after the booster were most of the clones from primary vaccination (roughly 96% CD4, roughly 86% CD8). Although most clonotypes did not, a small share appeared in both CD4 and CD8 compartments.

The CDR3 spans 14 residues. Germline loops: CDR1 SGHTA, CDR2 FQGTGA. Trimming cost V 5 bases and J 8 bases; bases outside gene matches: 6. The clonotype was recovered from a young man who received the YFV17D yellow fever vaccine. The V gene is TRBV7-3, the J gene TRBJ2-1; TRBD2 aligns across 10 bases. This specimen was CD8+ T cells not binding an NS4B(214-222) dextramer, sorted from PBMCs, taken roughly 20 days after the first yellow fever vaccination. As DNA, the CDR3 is TGTGCCAGCAGCACCGGGCTAGCGGGGGATGAGCAGTTCTTC. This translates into CASSTGLAGDEQFF.